This T cell receptor (beta chain) was sequenced during a study of blood T cell repertoires in COVID-19. Sequencing used immunoSEQ multiplex PCR; TCRdb keeps in-frame clones, though not all of them. The sample lists about 16,000 clones; around 90% were seen once. The germline V gene encodes CDR1 LGHNA and CDR2 YNFKEQ. This CDR3 comprises 16 residues. Between the trimmed V and J ends, which lost 0 bases and 3 bases, there was a span of 14 bases. Specimen: peripheral blood. The chain links TRBV4-2 to TRBJ1-1, with a tentative D call TRBD1 (6 bases). The clonotype comes from a human donor in a cohort sampled during active COVID-19. CDR3 coding DNA: TGTGCCAGCAGCCAAGAGGGGGCTCTGGTGGACACTGAAGCTTTCTTT. It encodes CASSQEGALVDTEAFF.